The 11 T cell receptor beta chains given below trace back to one sample, sequenced in a study of cytotoxic CD8 clonotypes in ibrutinib-treated CLL (dated by TCRdb to the early 2020s). Preparation of the library involved the immunoSEQ multiplex PCR assay. What TCRdb holds here is the immuneACCESS table cut down to in-frame rearrangements. Part of the clones is not present; checked against another copy, under half of the missing clones reflect an unresolved V gene, and the others are unexplained. For this sample there are around 20,000 clones; about 85% appear just once. The ten most abundant clones make up around 6% of the sample. Specimen: PBMCs, collected before ibrutinib treatment. These TCRs come from a human donor with chronic lymphocytic leukemia.

The J gene is TRBJ1-6, the V gene TRBV19; D call uncertain. The CDR3 contains 18 residues. Germline loops: CDR1 LNHDA, CDR2 SQIVND (reference sequence). The V end was cut by 3 bases, the J end by 7 bases, with 22 bases between. DNA for the CDR3: TGTGCCAGTAGTATGCGCCTCATGCGAGGGATGGGGAATTCACCCCTCCACTTT. Its protein product is CASSMRLMRGMGNSPLHF.

The J gene is TRBJ1-1, the V gene TRBV7-9; D ambiguous. The CDR3 has 16 amino acids. The germline V gene encodes CDR1 SEHNR and CDR2 FQNEAQ (reference sequence). Trimming stripped 2 bases from V and 3 bases from J, with 16 bases between. CDR3 sequence reads: CASSLLGRVDYTEAFF. CDR3 sequence (DNA): TGTGCCAGCAGCTTATTGGGAAGAGTTGACTACACTGAAGCTTTCTTT.

The chain has TRBV2 and TRBJ1-2, with D unresolved. CDR3 length equals 14 residues. Trimming pared 2 bases from V and 3 bases from J, leaving 10 bases between. Germline values: CDR1 SNHLY, CDR2 FYNNEI. The CDR3 region has the DNA TGTGCCAGCAGTGAACGAAGACAAGACTATGGCTACACCTTC. This encodes CASSERRQDYGYTF.

About this clone itself: A read error may account for a junction end that differs from germline. The gene calls are TRBV5-4 and TRBJ2-7, with D perhaps TRBD2 (6 bases). CDR1 is SGHNT and CDR2 is YYREEE in the germline V gene (reference sequence). The CDR3 sequence is 15 residues long. In nucleotides, the CDR3 is TGCGCCAGCAGCACCCGACTAGGCTTAGGTTACGAGCAGTACTTC. As protein: CASSTRLGLGYEQYF.

The genes are TRBV6-5 and TRBJ1-4; D might be TRBD1 (6 bases). CDR1 and CDR2 (germline): MNHEY, SVGAGI. Between the trimmed V and J ends, which lost 0 bases and 5 bases, there was a span of 10 bases. The CDR3 has 15 residues. The CDR3 sequence: CASSYSSQGNEKLFF. The CDR3 nucleotides read TGTGCCAGCAGTTACTCGAGTCAGGGGAATGAAAAACTGTTTTTT.

The chain uses TRBV6-6 and TRBJ1-1; D gene unclear. Looked up from germline, CDR1 is MNHNY and CDR2 is SVGAGI (reference sequence). This CDR3 region has 11 residues. Trimming removed 4 bases from V and 4 bases from J, with 4 bases in between. In DNA, the CDR3 is TGTGCCAGCAGTTTGGCCACTGAAGCTTTCTTT. Protein sequence: CASSLATEAFF.

The genes are TRBV18 and TRBJ1-1; the D is unclear. Germline loops: CDR1 KGHSH, CDR2 LQKENI. The germline V and J ends were trimmed by 3 bases and 10 bases, with 12 bases remaining between them. The CDR3 is made up of 12 amino acids. For the CDR3, the DNA is TGTGCCAGCTCACCCGACGCTAGCCCAGCTTTCTTT. Protein: CASSPDASPAFF. Variable domain in full (rest from reference TRBV18 and TRBJ1-1): NAGVMQNPRHLVRRRGQEARLRCSPMKGHSHVYWYRQLPEEGLKFMVYLQKENIIDESGMPKERFSAEFPKEGPSILRIQQVVRGDSAAYFCASSPDASPAFFGQGTRLTVV.

The chain recombines TRBV19 with TRBJ1-1; 9 nucleotides align to TRBD1. CDR1 is LNHDA and CDR2 is SQIVND in the germline V gene (reference sequence). Losses at the gene ends were 6 bases for V and 4 bases for J; bases not matched to a gene: 21. There are 19 residues in the CDR3. The CDR3 protein is CASRRPPGQGFQRSTEAFF. The DNA for the CDR3 is TGTGCCAGTAGACGCCCACCGGGACAGGGTTTTCAAAGAAGCACTGAAGCTTTCTTT. Full variable domain (rest looked up from reference TRBV19 and TRBJ1-1): DGGITQSPKYLFRKEGQNVTLSCEQNLNHDAMYWYRQDPGQGLRLIYYSQIVNDFQKGDIAEGYSVSREKKESFPLTVTSAQKNPTAFYLCASRRPPGQGFQRSTEAFFGQGTRLTVV.

This clone was seen more than once but under ten times. The rearrangement links TRBV19 to TRBJ1-5, with D maybe TRBD1 (5 bases). The CDR3 contains 13 residues. Trimming removed 6 bases from V and 7 bases from J, with 13 bases in between. Germline CDR1 LNHDA, CDR2 SQIVND (reference sequence). This CDR3 is CASSKFQGQPQHF. CDR3 nucleotide sequence: TGTGCCAGTAGCAAATTCCAGGGACAGCCCCAGCATTTT. The entire variable domain, with the rest obtained from reference TRBV19 and TRBJ1-5, is as follows: DGGITQSPKYLFRKEGQNVTLSCEQNLNHDAMYWYRQDPGQGLRLIYYSQIVNDFQKGDIAEGYSVSREKKESFPLTVTSAQKNPTAFYLCASSKFQGQPQHFGDGTRLSIL.

The chain has TRBV6-1 and TRBJ2-5, with 11 bases matching TRBD2. Looked up from germline, CDR1 is MNHNS and CDR2 is SASEGT. The CDR3 runs 13 residues. Unmatched junction bases numbered 2, after V lost 6 bases and J lost 5 bases. The CDR3 spells CASRSSGGETQYF. Here the CDR3 DNA reads TGTGCCAGCAGATCTAGCGGGGGGGAGACCCAGTACTTC.

This chain uses TRBV10-3 with TRBJ2-7; 7 nucleotides align to TRBD1. V lost 6 bases and J lost 5; bases outside the gene matches: 4. The CDR3 length is 12 residues. Germline V CDR1 and CDR2: ENHRY, SYGVKD. CDR3 in amino acids: CAIRWDSDEQYF. CDR3 nucleotide sequence: TGTGCCATCAGATGGGACAGCGACGAGCAGTACTTC.